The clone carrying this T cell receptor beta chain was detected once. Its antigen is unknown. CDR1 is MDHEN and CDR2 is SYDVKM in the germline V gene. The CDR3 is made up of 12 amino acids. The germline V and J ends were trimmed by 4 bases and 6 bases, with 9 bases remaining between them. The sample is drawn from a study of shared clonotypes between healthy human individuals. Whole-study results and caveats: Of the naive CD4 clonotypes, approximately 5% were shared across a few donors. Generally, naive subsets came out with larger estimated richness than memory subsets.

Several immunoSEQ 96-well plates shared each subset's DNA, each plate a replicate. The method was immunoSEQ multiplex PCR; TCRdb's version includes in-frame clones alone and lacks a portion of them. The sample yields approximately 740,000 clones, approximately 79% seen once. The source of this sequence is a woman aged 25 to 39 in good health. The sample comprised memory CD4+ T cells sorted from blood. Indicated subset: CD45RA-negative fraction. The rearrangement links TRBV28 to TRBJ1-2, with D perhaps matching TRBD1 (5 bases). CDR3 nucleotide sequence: TGTGCCAGCAGTTCACTCAGGGATGGCTACACCTTC. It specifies CASSSLRDGYTF.